This passage covers 9 T cell receptor beta chains from one sample sequenced in a study of T cells in localized non-small cell lung cancer. Clones were sequenced by immunoSEQ multiplex PCR, and TCRdb holds only the in-frame ones, with some missing. The sample has 26,000 or so clones, about 85% seen once. The sequencing here drew on peripheral blood, taken before any cancer treatment. The receptors were gathered from a female donor older than 55 with stage II squamous cell lung carcinoma.

The genes are TRBV5-4 and TRBJ1-2, with no clear D. This CDR3 region has 13 residues. Germline CDR1 reads SGHNT; CDR2 reads YYREEE (reference sequence). V was trimmed by 4 bases and J by 3 bases, leaving 10 bases between them. The CDR3 DNA reads TGTGCCAGCAGCCCCACCCAAGACTATGGCTACACCTTC. Translation gives CASSPTQDYGYTF. The whole variable domain, filled in from reference TRBV5-4 and TRBJ1-2, reads ETGVTQSPTHLIKTRGQQVTLRCSSQSGHNTVSWYQQALGQGPQFIFQYYREEENGRGNFPPRFSGLQFPNYSSELNVNALELDDSALYLCASSPTQDYGYTFGSGTRLTVV.

V usage is TRBV5-1 and J usage is TRBJ1-6; 7 nucleotides match TRBD1. With V trimmed by 1 base and J by 9 bases, 7 bases remained unmatched. The CDR3 extends over 15 amino acids. Germline V gives CDR1 SGHRS, CDR2 YFSETQ. The CDR3 reads CASSLYGQEASPLHF. CDR3 DNA sequence: TGCGCCAGCAGCTTGTATGGACAGGAGGCTTCACCCCTCCACTTT.

The rearrangement uses TRBV11-2 and TRBJ2-7; D is unclear. Germline lookup yields CDR1 SGHAT and CDR2 FQNNGV. This CDR3 spans 12 amino acids. The V end was cut by 0 bases, the J end by 4 bases, with 4 bases between. In DNA, the CDR3 is TGTGCCAGCAGCTTAGAACAATACGAGCAGTACTTC. It encodes CASSLEQYEQYF. The variable domain in full, completed from reference TRBV11-2 and TRBJ2-7, reads EAGVAQSPRYKIIEKRQSVAFWCNPISGHATLYWYQQILGQGPKLLIQFQNNGVVDDSQLPKDRFSAERLKGVDSTLKIQPAKLEDSAVYLCASSLEQYEQYFGPGTRLTVT.

This chain connects TRBV27 to TRBJ1-5; D call uncertain. The germline V gene has CDR1 MNHEY and CDR2 SMNVEV (reference sequence). The CDR3 has 13 amino acids. The V and J ends lost 5 bases and 7 bases respectively, with 12 bases between them. The CDR3 DNA follows: TGTGCCAGCAGTCCCGGCCGAGAGCAGCCCCAGCATTTT. It specifies CASSPGREQPQHF.

The chain links TRBV28 to TRBJ1-2; D not resolved. From germline, CDR1 is MDHEN and CDR2 SYDVKM. Between the trimmed V and J ends, which lost 7 bases and 4 bases, there was a span of 13 bases. The CDR3 is 13 residues long. The CDR3 DNA is TGTGCCAGCACTCTAGGGCCCTCCTATGGCTACACCTTC. Translated, it gives CASTLGPSYGYTF.

The rearrangement links TRBV7-8 to TRBJ1-2, with D unresolved. The CDR3 has 16 amino acids. The V gene lost 1 base and the J gene lost 2 bases, with 14 bases spanning the gap. Per germline, CDR1 SGHVS and CDR2 FQNEAQ. The CDR3 reads CASSLEAASLNYGYTF. In DNA form, the CDR3 reads TGTGCCAGCAGCTTAGAGGCAGCCAGTTTAAACTATGGCTACACCTTC.

Concerning this clone itself: A junction boundary mismatches the germline segment, possibly from a read error. The chain joins TRBV5-5 to TRBJ1-2; no clear D. CDR1 and CDR2 from the germline V gene are SGHKS and YYEKEE (reference sequence). This CDR3 region has 13 residues. The CDR3 DNA sequence: TGTGCCAGCAGCTTAACGCTGGACTATGGCTATAGCTTC. Translation gives CASSLTLDYGYSF.

The chain joins TRBV18 to TRBJ1-6; weak D call: TRBD1 (5 bases). Trimming left V 5 bases short and J 10 bases short, with 15 bases between. Germline loops: CDR1 KGHSH, CDR2 LQKENI. The CDR3 contains 14 residues. CDR3 bases: TGTGCCAGCTCATTAGGGGTTCGGGTCTCACCCCTCCACTTT. Encoded protein: CASSLGVRVSPLHF. The whole variable domain, filled in from reference TRBV18 and TRBJ1-6, reads NAGVMQNPRHLVRRRGQEARLRCSPMKGHSHVYWYRQLPEEGLKFMVYLQKENIIDESGMPKERFSAEFPKEGPSILRIQQVVRGDSAAYFCASSLGVRVSPLHFGNGTRLTVT.

The chain has TRBV19 and TRBJ1-4; possible D gene TRBD1, 6 bases. Germline V gene sequence: CDR1 LNHDA, CDR2 SQIVND (reference sequence). The CDR3 sequence is 15 residues long. Trimming pared 4 bases from V and 8 bases from J, leaving 17 bases between. CDR3: CASSTARQEGEKLFF. The CDR3 DNA reads as TGTGCCAGTAGTACTGCTCGACAGGAAGGCGAAAAACTGTTTTTT.